This TCR beta chain was captured in a study of cytomegalovirus exposure and HLA in healthy donors. Turning to the study itself: Inside one of the first data releases sat around 85 million unique TCRs taken from HLA-typed donors.

Use of 60 Vbeta and 13 Jbeta primers characterized the PCR. Libraries were prepared by immunoSEQ multiplex PCR; TCRdb keeps only in-frame clonotypes and omits some of them. The sample has 200,000 to 250,000 clones; about 83% are singletons. Concerning this clone itself: Its target is unknown.

Notes on the study in general: Among the most significant clusters, several appeared linked to common viral pathogens in a later analysis. Segments of the TCR beta V type were, in most cases, productive about 90% or about 30% of the time in an earlier analysis.

The CDR3 length is 12 residues. Trimming took off 7 bases at V and 3 bases at J, with 10 bases between the two ends. The germline V gene encodes CDR1 SNHLY and CDR2 FYNNEI. The chain combines TRBV2 with TRBJ2-7; weak D call: TRBD2 (6 bases). The origin of this receptor is a man aged 35 to 55 in good health and CMV-seronegative. Sample: PBMCs. CDR3 protein: CASKGRYYEQYF. The DNA for the CDR3 is TGTGCCAGCAAGGGGAGGTACTACGAGCAGTACTTC.